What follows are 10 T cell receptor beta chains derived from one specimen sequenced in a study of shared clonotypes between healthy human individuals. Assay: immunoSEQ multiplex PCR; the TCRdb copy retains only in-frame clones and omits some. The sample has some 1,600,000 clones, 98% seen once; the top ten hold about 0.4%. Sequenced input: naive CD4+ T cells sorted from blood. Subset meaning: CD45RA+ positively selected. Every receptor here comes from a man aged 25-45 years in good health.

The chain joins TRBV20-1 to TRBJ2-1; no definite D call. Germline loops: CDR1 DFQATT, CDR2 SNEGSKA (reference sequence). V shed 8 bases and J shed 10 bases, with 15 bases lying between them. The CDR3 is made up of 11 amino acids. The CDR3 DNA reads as TGCAGTTCTCCCCGCGTGATGGAGCAGTTCTTC. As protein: CSSPRVMEQFF.

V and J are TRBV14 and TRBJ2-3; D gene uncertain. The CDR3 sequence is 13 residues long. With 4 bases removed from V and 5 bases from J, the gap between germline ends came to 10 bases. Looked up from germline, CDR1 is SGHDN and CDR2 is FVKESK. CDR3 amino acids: CASSRNIRDTQYF. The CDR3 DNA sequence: TGTGCCAGCAGCCGCAATATTCGAGATACGCAGTATTTT.

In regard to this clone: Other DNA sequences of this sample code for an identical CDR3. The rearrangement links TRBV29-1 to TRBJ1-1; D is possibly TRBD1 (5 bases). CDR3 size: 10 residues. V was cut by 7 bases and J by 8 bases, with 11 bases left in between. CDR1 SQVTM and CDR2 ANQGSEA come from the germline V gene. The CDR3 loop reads CSAGTGEAFF. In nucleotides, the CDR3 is TGCAGCGCCGGAACAGGAGAAGCTTTCTTT.

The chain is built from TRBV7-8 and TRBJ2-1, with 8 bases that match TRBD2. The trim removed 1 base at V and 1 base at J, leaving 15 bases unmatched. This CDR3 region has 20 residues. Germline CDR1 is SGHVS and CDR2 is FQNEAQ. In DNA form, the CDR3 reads TGTGCCAGCAGCTTAGTCGACAGCGGGAGAGGTATTAGGTCCTACAATGAGCAGTTCTTC. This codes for CASSLVDSGRGIRSYNEQFF.

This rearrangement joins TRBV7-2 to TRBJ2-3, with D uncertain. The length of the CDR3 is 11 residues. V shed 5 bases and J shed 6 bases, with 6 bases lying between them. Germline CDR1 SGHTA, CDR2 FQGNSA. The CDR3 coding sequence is TGTGCCAGCAGCACCAGGGATACGCAGTATTTT. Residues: CASSTRDTQYF.

CDR3 DNA sequence: TGTGCCTCCCCGAGGTCGGGTGGGGTGACCGGGGAGCTGTTTTTT. Translation gives CASPRSGGVTGELFF. The chain couples TRBV30 to TRBJ2-2; D uncertain. Germline values: CDR1 GTSNPN, CDR2 SVGIG (reference sequence). Trimming shortened V by 7 bases and J by 5 bases, and 20 bases separated the two germline ends. This CDR3 has 15 residues. The complete variable domain, with remaining parts taken from reference TRBV30 and TRBJ2-2, reads SQTIHQWPATLVQPVGSPLSLECTVEGTSNPNLYWYRQAAGRGLQLLFYSVGIGQISSEVPQNLSASRPQDRQFILSSKKLLLSDSGFYLCASPRSGGVTGELFFGEGSRLTVL.

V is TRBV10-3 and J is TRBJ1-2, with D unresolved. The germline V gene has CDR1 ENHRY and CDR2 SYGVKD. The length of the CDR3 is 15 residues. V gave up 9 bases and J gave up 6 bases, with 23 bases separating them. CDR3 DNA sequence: TGTGCCATACCAGGTGGGCGGGGAGGGAGGAATGGCTACACCTTC. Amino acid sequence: CAIPGGRGGRNGYTF.

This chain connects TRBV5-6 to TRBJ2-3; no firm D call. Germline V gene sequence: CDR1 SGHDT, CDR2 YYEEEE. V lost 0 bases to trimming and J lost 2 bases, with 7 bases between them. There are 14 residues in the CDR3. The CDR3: CASSLGVDTDTQYF. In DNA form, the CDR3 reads TGTGCCAGCAGCTTGGGGGTAGACACAGATACGCAGTATTTT.

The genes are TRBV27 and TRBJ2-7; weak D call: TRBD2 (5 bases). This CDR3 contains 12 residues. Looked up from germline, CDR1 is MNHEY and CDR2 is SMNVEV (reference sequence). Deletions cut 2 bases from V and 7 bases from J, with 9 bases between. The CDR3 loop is CASSLMSGEQYF. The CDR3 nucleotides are TGTGCCAGCAGTTTAATGTCGGGGGAGCAGTACTTC.

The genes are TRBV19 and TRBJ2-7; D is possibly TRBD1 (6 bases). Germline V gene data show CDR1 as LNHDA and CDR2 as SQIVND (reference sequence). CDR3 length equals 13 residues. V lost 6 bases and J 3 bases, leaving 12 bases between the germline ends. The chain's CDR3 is CASSRDTDYEQYF. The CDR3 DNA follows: TGTGCCAGTAGCCGGGACACCGACTACGAGCAGTACTTC.